A selection of T cell receptor beta chains follows, all from one sample in a study of shared clonotypes between healthy human individuals. TCRdb's table, derived via immunoSEQ multiplex PCR, lists solely in-frame clones and lacks some. This table has hundreds of thousands of clones, approximately 96% appearing once. Source material: naive CD8+ T cells sorted from blood. The origin of the receptors is a woman aged 25 to 39 in good health. Each CDR3 is given with its conserved first and last residue. D genes are given only for firm matches. Where a row states a size, it is once, few, many or the class of an expanded clone; other rows omit it.

size | J | D | V | CDR3 | DNA
- | TRBJ2-7 | - | TRBV2 | CASSGPAYEQYF | TGTGCCAGCAGTGGGCCGGCCTACGAGCAGTACTTC
- | TRBJ2-7 | - | TRBV5-8 | CASSLLAGFTEQYF | TGTGCCAGCAGCTTACTCGCGGGGTTTACCGAGCAGTACTTC
once | TRBJ2-5 | TRBD2 | TRBV2 | CASSERLAAGPPPETQYF | TGTGCCAGCAGTGAACGGCTAGCGGCCGGACCCCCTCCCGAGACCCAGTACTTC
- | TRBJ1-1 | - | TRBV7-6 | CASSLNLGDRNTEAFF | TGTGCCAGCAGCTTAAATCTGGGGGATCGGAACACTGAAGCTTTCTTT
- | TRBJ1-1 | - | TRBV27 | CASSLFYTTEAFF | TGTGCCAGCAGTTTATTTTACACCACTGAAGCTTTCTTT
- | TRBJ2-2 | TRBD2 | TRBV10-2 | CASSERREGTGELFF | TGCGCCAGCAGTGAGCGGCGGGAGGGCACCGGGGAGCTGTTTTTT
- | TRBJ2-7 | TRBD1 | TRBV13 | CASSLGPGGANEQYF | TGTGCCAGCAGCTTAGGTCCAGGGGGCGCGAACGAGCAGTACTTC
- | TRBJ2-7 | - | TRBV7-9 | CASSLGVDEQYF | TGTGCCAGCAGCTTAGGGGTTGACGAGCAGTACTTC
few | TRBJ1-2 | - | TRBV5-6 | CASSLIIGFYTF | TGTGCCAGCAGCTTGATAATAGGGTTCTACACCTTC
- | TRBJ2-1 | - | TRBV7-8 | CASRGSYSYNEQFF | TGTGCCAGCAGGGGTAGCTACTCCTACAATGAGCAGTTCTTC
- | TRBJ1-1 | - | TRBV28 | CASYTGTYTEAFF | TGTGCCAGCTATACAGGGACATACACTGAAGCTTTCTTT
- | TRBJ2-2 | TRBD1 | TRBV27 | CASSFLDRGPGELFF | TGTGCCAGCAGTTTCCTGGACAGGGGTCCCGGGGAGCTGTTTTTT
- | TRBJ2-1 | TRBD1 | TRBV27 | CASSLGTGGKSEQFF | TGTGCCAGCAGTTTGGGTACAGGGGGAAAAAGTGAGCAGTTCTTC
- | TRBJ2-7 | - | TRBV28 | CASRGRSSYEQYF | TGTGCCAGCAGGGGCAGGAGCTCCTACGAGCAGTACTTC
once | TRBJ2-7 | TRBD2 | TRBV6-1 | CASSESGKSYEQYF | TGTGCCAGCAGTGAGAGCGGGAAGTCCTACGAGCAGTACTTC
- | TRBJ2-7 | - | TRBV14 | CASSRRAYEQYF | TGTGCCAGCAGCCGACGGGCCTACGAGCAGTACTTC
- | TRBJ2-1 | - | TRBV28 | CASSSPGSEQFF | TGTGCCAGCAGTTCCCCGGGGTCTGAGCAGTTCTTC
- | TRBJ2-1 | TRBD2 | TRBV11-3 | CASSPGSGKQFF | TGTGCCAGCAGCCCCGGGAGCGGGAAGCAGTTCTTC
once | TRBJ2-7 | - | TRBV27 | CASSWGRSYEQYF | TGTGCCAGCAGTTGGGGACGGAGCTACGAGCAGTACTTC
- | TRBJ2-1 | - | TRBV11-3 | CASSPGLSSYNEQFF | TGTGCCAGCAGCCCGGGCCTCAGCTCCTACAATGAGCAGTTCTTC
- | TRBJ2-1 | - | TRBV6-5 | CASSYVRGDNEQFF | TGTGCCAGCAGTTACGTCAGGGGAGACAATGAGCAGTTCTTC
- | TRBJ2-1 | - | TRBV7-6 | CASGPIYNEQFF | TGTGCCAGCGGCCCGATCTACAATGAGCAGTTCTTC
- | TRBJ2-3 | - | TRBV28 | CASSLPSVAESYTDTQYF | TGTGCCAGCAGCTTACCCTCCGTAGCGGAGTCCTACACAGATACGCAGTATTTT
- | TRBJ2-7 | - | TRBV28 | CASSLRPGRGLAYEQYF | TGTGCCAGCAGTTTACGCCCGGGGAGGGGGCTAGCCTACGAGCAGTACTTC
- | TRBJ2-7 | - | TRBV6-5 | CASRPHLSSYEQYF | TGTGCCAGCAGGCCTCACCTGAGCTCCTACGAGCAGTACTTC
- | TRBJ2-2 | - | TRBV7-9 | CASSLVQGNTGELFF | TGTGCCAGCAGCTTAGTACAGGGGAACACCGGGGAGCTGTTTTTT
- | TRBJ1-2 | - | TRBV13 | CASSLFNSPRYGYTF | TGTGCCAGCAGCTTATTTAACAGCCCCCGTTATGGCTACACCTTC
- | TRBJ2-7 | TRBD2 | TRBV2 | CASSDASGRIDEQYF | TGTGCCAGCAGTGACGCTAGCGGGAGGATTGACGAGCAGTACTTC
- | TRBJ2-2 | TRBD2 | TRBV7-8 | CASSLALLAGVRDTGELFF | TGTGCCAGCAGCTTAGCGCTCCTAGCGGGAGTGCGTGACACCGGGGAGCTGTTTTTT
- | TRBJ2-7 | - | TRBV28 | CASSLGGTGYEQYF | TGTGCCAGCAGTTTAGGGGGGACGGGCTACGAGCAGTACTTC
- | TRBJ1-1 | - | TRBV5-1 | CASSLWVANTEAFF | TGCGCCAGCAGCTTGTGGGTTGCGAACACTGAAGCTTTCTTT
- | TRBJ1-2 | - | TRBV30 | CAWSAWGINDYGYTF | TGTGCCTGGAGTGCCTGGGGGATTAACGACTATGGCTACACCTTC
- | TRBJ2-1 | TRBD2 | TRBV7-9 | CASSFTREGNNEQFF | TGTGCCAGCAGCTTTACGCGGGAGGGGAACAATGAGCAGTTCTTC
- | TRBJ2-1 | - | TRBV6-5 | CATKPPYNEQFF | TGTGCTACGAAGCCCCCCTACAATGAGCAGTTCTTC
- | TRBJ2-5 | - | TRBV7-9 | CASSLGGGRETQYF | TGTGCCAGCAGCTTAGGAGGGGGGCGGGAGACCCAGTACTTC
- | TRBJ2-7 | - | TRBV6-4 | CASSTNDPSIRQNGSYEQYF | TGTGCCAGCAGTACTAATGACCCCTCGATAAGACAGAATGGGTCCTACGAGCAGTACTTC
- | TRBJ1-2 | TRBD1 | TRBV6-5 | CASSLLQGSSYGYTF | TGTGCCAGCAGTCTTCTACAGGGGTCCTCTTATGGCTACACCTTC
- | TRBJ2-7 | TRBD2 | TRBV11-2 | CASSSLFEREGYEQYF | TGTGCCAGCAGCTCCCTCTTTGAACGGGAGGGCTACGAGCAGTACTTC
- | TRBJ1-2 | - | TRBV30 | CAWRWAGEGYTF | TGTGCGTGGAGATGGGCCGGGGAGGGCTACACCTTC
- | TRBJ2-3 | TRBD2 | TRBV7-3 | CASSFGTSGPADTQYF | TGTGCCAGCAGCTTTGGGACTAGCGGGCCGGCAGATACGCAGTATTTT
- | TRBJ2-2 | - | TRBV5-4 | CASSLADTGELFF | TGTGCCAGCAGCTTGGCAGACACCGGGGAGCTGTTTTTT
- | TRBJ1-5 | - | TRBV7-8 | CASRTGTQPQHF | TGTGCCAGCAGAACAGGGACACAGCCCCAGCATTTT
- | TRBJ1-1 | - | TRBV9 | CASSSPGSNTEAFF | TGTGCCAGCAGCAGCCCGGGATCTAATACTGAAGCTTTCTTT
- | TRBJ1-1 | - | TRBV5-1 | CASSDHTEAFF | TGCGCCAGCAGTGATCACACTGAAGCTTTCTTT
- | TRBJ2-3 | - | TRBV18 | CASSPPAGSDTQYF | TGTGCCAGCTCACCACCGGCCGGCTCAGATACGCAGTATTTT
- | TRBJ2-7 | TRBD1 | TRBV18 | CASSPDRALSYEQYF | TGTGCCAGCTCACCGGACAGGGCCCTTAGCTACGAGCAGTACTTC
- | TRBJ1-1 | - | TRBV7-2 | CASSLEGGQNTEAFF | TGTGCCAGCAGCTTAGAGGGGGGACAGAACACTGAAGCTTTCTTT
- | TRBJ2-5 | TRBD1 | TRBV7-9 | CASSSRDRFVEQYF | TGTGCCAGCAGCTCCCGGGACAGGTTTGTTGAGCAGTACTTC
- | TRBJ1-1 | - | TRBV27 | CASSSHTGSGEAFF | TGTGCCAGCAGTTCCCACACAGGAAGTGGTGAAGCTTTCTTT
- | TRBJ2-1 | - | TRBV6-5 | CASSYRGSYNEQFF | TGTGCCAGCAGTTATCGGGGATCCTACAATGAGCAGTTCTTC
- | TRBJ2-7 | TRBD2 | TRBV7-9 | CASSSGLAVDEQYF | TGTGCCAGCAGCTCTGGACTAGCAGTCGACGAGCAGTACTTC
- | TRBJ2-7 | - | TRBV11-2 | CASSLDKGRLYEQYF | TGTGCCAGCAGCTTAGATAAGGGACGTCTCTACGAGCAGTACTTC
- | TRBJ2-7 | TRBD2 | TRBV19 | CASSVGLATYEQYF | TGTGCCAGTAGTGTCGGACTAGCTACCTACGAGCAGTACTTC
- | TRBJ2-1 | - | TRBV7-8 | CASSRRAHNEQFF | TGTGCCAGCAGCCGCCGGGCACACAATGAGCAGTTCTTC
- | TRBJ2-3 | - | TRBV6-6 | CASSYSQAVSDTQYF | TGTGCCAGCAGTTACTCTCAGGCAGTGTCAGATACGCAGTATTTT
- | TRBJ2-2 | - | TRBV7-9 | CASSFSENTGELFF | TGTGCCAGCAGCTTTAGCGAGAACACCGGGGAGCTGTTTTTT
- | TRBJ2-1 | - | TRBV7-9 | CASSPTRGSSYNEQFF | TGTGCCAGCAGCCCAACGCGGGGTAGCTCCTACAATGAGCAGTTCTTC
- | TRBJ2-4 | TRBD1 | TRBV15 | CATSRVGGLAKNIQYF | TGTGCCACCAGCAGGGTAGGGGGCCTAGCCAAAAACATTCAGTACTTC
- | TRBJ1-1 | - | TRBV19 | CASSISRTEAFF | TGTGCCAGTAGTATTAGCAGGACTGAAGCTTTCTTT